The 3 T cell receptor beta chains listed next were all sequenced from one sample in a study (dated by TCRdb to the mid-2010s). Cells that were CD4+CD25+CD127-/low were the ones isolated as Tregs. Libraries were made using 5' RACE. Data came from an Illumina MiSeq. TCRdb reran the public reads through fastp at Q25 and MiXCR, keeping productive beta chains. Each CDR3 protein appears once, grouped with its most common genes and DNA. Present in this sample are roughly 60,000 distinct CDR3 sequences, 26% of which were seen just once. The ten largest clones take up approximately 2% of the sample. Material for sequencing was tumor-infiltrating Tregs sorted from the breast tumor. The receptors come from a female donor with breast cancer.

CDR3 region: CASSGRGSGRVEQFF. As DNA, the CDR3 is TGTGCCAGCAGTGGCCGGGGTAGCGGGAGGGTTGAGCAGTTCTTC. The J gene is TRBJ2-1, the V gene TRBV28, with TRBD2 identical over 11 bases. Germline V gives CDR1 MDHEN, CDR2 SYDVKM. The CDR3 extends over 15 amino acids. Trimming at V came to 5 bases and at J to 9 bases, leaving 9 bases not matched to a gene.

The CDR3 protein is CSAPLTRSPPYEQYF. CDR3 coding DNA: TGCAGTGCGCCTCTTACTAGATCTCCCCCCTACGAGCAGTACTTC. The rearrangement links TRBV20-1 to TRBJ2-7; possibly TRBD2 for D (5 bases). The CDR3 has 15 residues. The germline CDR1 and CDR2 sequences are DFQATT and SNEGSKA (reference sequence). The V and J ends lost 6 bases and 2 bases respectively, with 20 bases between them.

This clonotype was counted at least ten times. The J gene is TRBJ1-2, the V gene TRBV7-3; no definite D call. Trimming took off 5 bases at V and 2 bases at J, with 9 bases between the two ends. Germline V gene sequence: CDR1 SGHTA, CDR2 FQGTGA. This CDR3 comprises 13 residues. DNA of the CDR3: TGTGCCAGCAGCAAGGGCGGGAACTATGGCTACACCTTC. Translated, it gives CASSKGGNYGYTF.